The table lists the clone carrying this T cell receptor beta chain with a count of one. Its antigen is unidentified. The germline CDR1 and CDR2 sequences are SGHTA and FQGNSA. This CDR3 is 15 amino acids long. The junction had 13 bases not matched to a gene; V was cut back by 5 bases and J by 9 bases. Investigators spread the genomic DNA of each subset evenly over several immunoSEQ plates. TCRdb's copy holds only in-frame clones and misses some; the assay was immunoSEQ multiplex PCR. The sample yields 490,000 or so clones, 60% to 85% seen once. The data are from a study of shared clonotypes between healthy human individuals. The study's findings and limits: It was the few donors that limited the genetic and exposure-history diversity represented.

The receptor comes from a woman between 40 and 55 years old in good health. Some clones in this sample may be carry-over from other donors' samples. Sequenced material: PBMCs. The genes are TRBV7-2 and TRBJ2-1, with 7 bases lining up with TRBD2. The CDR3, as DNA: TGTGCCAGCAGCCGGTGGACTAGTCGGGAGATTGAGCAGTTCTTC. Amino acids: CASSRWTSREIEQFF.